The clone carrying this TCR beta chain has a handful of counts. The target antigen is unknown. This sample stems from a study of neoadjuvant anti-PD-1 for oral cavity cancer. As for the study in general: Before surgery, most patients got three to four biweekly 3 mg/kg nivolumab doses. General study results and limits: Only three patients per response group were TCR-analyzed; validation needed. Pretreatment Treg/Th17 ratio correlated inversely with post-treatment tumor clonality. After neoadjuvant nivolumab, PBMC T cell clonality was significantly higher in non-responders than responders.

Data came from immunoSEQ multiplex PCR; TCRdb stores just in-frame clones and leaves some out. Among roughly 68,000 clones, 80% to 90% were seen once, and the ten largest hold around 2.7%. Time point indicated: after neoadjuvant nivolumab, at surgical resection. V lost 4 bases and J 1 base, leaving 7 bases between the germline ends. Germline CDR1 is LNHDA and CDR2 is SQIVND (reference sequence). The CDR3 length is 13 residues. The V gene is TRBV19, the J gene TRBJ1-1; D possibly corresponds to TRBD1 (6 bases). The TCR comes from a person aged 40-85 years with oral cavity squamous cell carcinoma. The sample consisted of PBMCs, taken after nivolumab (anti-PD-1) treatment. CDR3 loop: CASSKDRNTEAFF. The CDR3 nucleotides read TGTGCCAGTAGTAAGGACAGGAACACTGAAGCTTTCTTT.